Detailed here is one T cell receptor (beta chain). Its antigen is still unknown. The sample originates from a study of glioma-infiltrating T cells after dendritic cell vaccination. Study at large: Glioblastoma patients came from Phase I and II dendritic cell vaccination trials. At biweekly intervals, patients got three intradermal dendritic cell vaccine injections. Study-level results: Estimated pretreatment TIL content predicted outcome after dendritic cell vaccination.

Repertoires were generated with immunoSEQ multiplex PCR, while TCRdb's copy carries only in-frame clones and drops some. The table shows roughly 100,000 clones, with roughly 81% occurring only once. With 2 bases removed from V and 0 bases from J, the gap between germline ends came to 12 bases. The germline gives CDR1 SGHTA, CDR2 FQGNSA. The CDR3 runs 16 residues. This TCR came from a human donor with glioblastoma. V and J are TRBV7-2 and TRBJ2-3, with D tentatively TRBD2 (6 bases). The sample here was blood, taken before dendritic cell vaccination. CDR3 nucleotides: TGTGCCAGCAGCTTACAATCCGGGGGTAGCACAGATACGCAGTATTTT. Encoded protein: CASSLQSGGSTDTQYF. Complete variable domain (other parts from reference TRBV7-2 and TRBJ2-3): GAGVSQSPSNKVTEKGKDVELRCDPISGHTALYWYRQSLGQGLEFLIYFQGNSAPDKSGLPSDRFSAERTGGSVSTLTIQRTQQEDSAVYLCASSLQSGGSTDTQYFGPGTRLTVL.